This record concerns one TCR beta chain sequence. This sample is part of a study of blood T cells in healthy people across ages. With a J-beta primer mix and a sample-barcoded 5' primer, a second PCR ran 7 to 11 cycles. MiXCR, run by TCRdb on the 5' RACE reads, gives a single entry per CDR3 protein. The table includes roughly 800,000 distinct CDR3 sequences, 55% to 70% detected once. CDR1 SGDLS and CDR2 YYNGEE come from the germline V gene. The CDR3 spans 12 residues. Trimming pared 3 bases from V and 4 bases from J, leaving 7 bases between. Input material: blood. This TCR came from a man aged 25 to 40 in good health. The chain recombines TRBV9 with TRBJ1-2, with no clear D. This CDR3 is CASSAQSYGYTF. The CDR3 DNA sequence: TGTGCCAGCAGCGCGCAGAGCTATGGCTACACCTTC.